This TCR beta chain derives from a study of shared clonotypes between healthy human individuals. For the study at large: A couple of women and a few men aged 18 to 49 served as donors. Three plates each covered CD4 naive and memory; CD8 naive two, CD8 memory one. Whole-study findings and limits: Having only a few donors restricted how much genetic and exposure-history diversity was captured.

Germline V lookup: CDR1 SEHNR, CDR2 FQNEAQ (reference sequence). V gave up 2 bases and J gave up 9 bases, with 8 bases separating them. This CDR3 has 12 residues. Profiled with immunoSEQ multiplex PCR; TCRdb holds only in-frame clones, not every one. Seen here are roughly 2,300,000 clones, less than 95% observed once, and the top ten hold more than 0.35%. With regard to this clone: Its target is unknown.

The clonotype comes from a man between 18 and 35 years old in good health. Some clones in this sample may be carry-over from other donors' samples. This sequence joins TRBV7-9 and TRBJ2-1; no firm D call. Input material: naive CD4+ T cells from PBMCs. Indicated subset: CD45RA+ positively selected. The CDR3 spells CASSLKLGEQFF. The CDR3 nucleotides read TGTGCCAGCAGCTTAAAATTGGGTGAGCAGTTCTTC.